This TCR beta chain was identified in a study of T-cell reconstitution after alpha-beta-depleted transplantation in children. General study results and limits: Reported findings indicate that, about two months after transplant, alpha-beta T cells came from several hundred expanded clones, which were derived from non-depleted graft cells. A year had passed since transplant, and T-cell counts and diversity by then came mostly from newly produced T cells.

Looked up from germline, CDR1 is SQVTM and CDR2 is ANQGSEA. V was cut by 4 bases and J by 6 bases, with 9 bases left in between. The CDR3 runs to 12 residues. This clonotype came up a few times. Its antigen is as yet unknown. Molecular barcoding with unique molecular identifiers was used for the TCRbeta library. TCRdb ran MiXCR on the PCR reads and lists one entry per CDR3 protein. The sample holds about 600,000 distinct CDR3 sequences, over 10% seen once. The sequence was obtained from a male patient between 10 and 17 years old who had a stem cell transplant for acute myeloid leukemia, so the T cells may come from the graft donor. This specimen was PBMCs, mostly from graft donor cells, taken 360 days after TCRalphabeta/CD19-depleted stem cell transplant. The chain carries TRBV29-1 and TRBJ2-2; D gene unclear. This CDR3 is CSVGQGPGELFF. The CDR3 DNA follows: TGCAGCGTTGGGCAAGGTCCCGGGGAGCTGTTTTTT.